The source of this TCR beta chain is a study of blood T cells in healthy people across ages (dated by TCRdb to between 2014 and 2017). Regarding the study in general: Template switching captured roughly one uniquely barcoded TCR beta cDNA molecule per two T cells in model experiments. Using deep sequencing normalized with unique cDNA molecular identifiers, the study measured how TCR beta repertoire diversity changes with age. The donors were divided into four age groups: young (average 16 years), middle-aged (around 41), aged (approximately 64) and long-lived (more than 75). To avoid experimental bias, donors of different ages were distributed randomly across sequencing lanes. Using the same blood draw, the study looked at two additional independent replicas of 1 million unique cDNA reads for two donors, one aged 18 to 30 and the other aged 80 or older.

The receptor library was made with 5' RACE. Sequencing relied on an Illumina HiSeq 2500. A second about 7 to 11 cycle PCR used a sample-barcoded 5' primer and a J-beta primer mix. Each TCR beta cDNA molecule received a unique molecular identifier from a template-switch 5' adaptor carrying 12 random nucleotides. Each sample yielded at least 2.5 million CDR3-containing paired-end reads. All of the RNA was converted into first-strand cDNA using the Mint cDNA synthesis kit, with a TRBC-specific oligonucleotide serving as the primer. After uracil-DNA glycosylase treatment, a first 18-cycle PCR used universal primers M1SS and BC2_uni_R on all cDNA. Per the source publication's procedure: For normalization, 1 million high-quality reads, each with a distinct molecular identifier, were randomly selected from each sample. Reads with shared molecular identifiers were discarded instead of being binned into consensus sequences. CDR3 identification, clonotype clustering and error correction used MiTCR with a Q25 quality threshold and the strictest error-elimination algorithm. Lower-bound total TCR beta diversity was estimated with a nonparametric unseen species model using Euler transformation. TCRdb's own reprocessing of the public reads used fastp at Q25 and MiXCR and kept productive beta chains. For every CDR3 protein sequence, its rows merge into one entry that carries the most common genes and DNA. TCRdb's processing, not the study's, gives the V and J calls here. The sample contains 600,000 or so distinct CDR3 sequences, approximately 30% of them found a single time. Together, the top ten hold around 14% of the sample.

General study outcomes and caveats: The long-lived group showed more naive CD4+ T cells, fewer expanded clones and increased TCR diversity than the aged group, suggesting age selection. Observed TCR beta diversity correlated strongly with the percentage of naive T cells measured by flow cytometry. Donor CMV infection status was unknown, potentially confounding age-related changes in expanded clonotypes. Conclusive comparison of naive and antigen-experienced compartments was prevented by the profiling of bulk unsorted PBMCs. Estimates of total diversity from one million sequenced T cells were regarded as lower bounds and underestimates. As age increased, observed TCR beta diversity per million T cells dropped in a roughly linear way, and a significant reduction was already evident by age around 41.

Donors were 30 to 45 systemically healthy Caucasian individuals from Russia aged roughly 6 to 90 years. Each donor gave about 11 milliliters of peripheral blood, drawn into EDTA-treated Vacutainer tubes. Ficoll-Paque density-gradient centrifugation was used to isolate PBMCs, with at least 6 million obtained per sample. Total RNA was extracted from PBMCs with Trizol reagent, with at least 6 micrograms obtained per sample. Naive CD45RAhigh/CD27high T cell percentages were measured by flow cytometry on a PBMC aliquot from every donor. CDR1 and CDR2, looked up from the germline V gene (reference sequence), are MNHNY and SVGAGI. From its cysteine to its phenylalanine, the CDR3 spans 17 amino acids. Only the CDR3 part of the read is kept: 51 bases, read in frame from the first base. With regard to this clonotype: This clone's antigen is unknown. A read error may account for a junction end that differs from germline.

This receptor was identified in an elderly woman in good health. The rearranged chain carries TRBV6-6 and TRBJ2-5, and TRBD2 matches 9 of the central bases. Input material: blood. The CDR3 corresponds to CASSYSPTSGPYNEQYF. The DNA is as follows: TGCGCCAGCAGTTATTCCCCGACTAGCGGTCCATACAATGAGCAGTACTTC.